This TCR beta chain was retrieved from a study of T-cell reconstitution after alpha-beta-depleted transplantation in children. The authors prepared the TCRbeta library with unique molecular identifiers. TCRdb analysed the PCR reads with MiXCR anew, one entry per CDR3 protein. In the table there are about 480,000 distinct CDR3 sequences, around 12% of which are singletons. The germline V gene has CDR1 KGHSH and CDR2 LQKENI. The ends lost 9 bases at V and 3 bases at J; junction bases unmatched: 4. The CDR3 extends over 12 amino acids. Sequencing was performed on PBMCs from the stem cell graft donor, taken from the stem cell graft. The receptor was derived from a human donor who donated a stem cell graft to a child with combined immunodeficiency. The gene calls are TRBV18 and TRBJ2-7, with 8 bases aligning to TRBD1. The CDR3 nucleotides are TGTGCCAGTATAGGGACAGGCTACGAGCAGTACTTC. It encodes CASIGTGYEQYF.